The entry below describes one TCR beta chain. The sample comes from a study of T cells in localized non-small cell lung cancer. Profiling relied on immunoSEQ multiplex PCR, and the TCRdb table lists in-frame clones only, not all of them. This sample has 50,000 to 55,000 clones, with roughly 84% found just once. This CDR3 comprises 13 residues. The V and J ends lost 2 bases and 4 bases respectively, with 7 bases between them. CDR1 is MRHNA, CDR2 SNTAGT, per germline. The receptor's source is a man aged 35 to 70 with stage III lung adenocarcinoma. V gene TRBV6-4 combines with J gene TRBJ2-3; D ambiguous. The sample in question was peripheral blood mononuclear cells, obtained before any cancer treatment. CDR3 nucleotides: TGTGCCAGCAGTGACCAAGAAGCAGATACGCAGTATTTT. As protein: CASSDQEADTQYF.